This TCR beta chain was identified in a study of shared clonotypes between healthy human individuals. Study-level information: A couple of women and three men aged 18 to 49 served as donors.

DNA at 200 ng, around 30,000 T cell genomes, went into sorted-subset replicate PCRs. The repertoire was sequenced with immunoSEQ multiplex PCR; TCRdb's copy has only in-frame clones and lacks some. The sample contains almost 750,000 clones, roughly 72% of which appear only once. The CDR3 loop spans 18 amino acids. The TCR originated in a woman aged 25 to 39 in good health. V usage is TRBV21-1 and J usage is TRBJ1-5. TRBV21-1 is marked as a pseudogene. Sequenced input: memory CD4+ T cells sorted from blood. The subset: CD45RA-negative fraction. This chain's CDR3 is CASSKRDLRVRSNQPQHF. The DNA for the CDR3 is TGTGCCAGCAGCAAAAGGGACCTTAGGGTCAGGAGCAATCAGCCCCAGCATTTT.